Described below is a single T cell receptor beta chain sequence and its context. Enrolled through a virtual design, the participants were between roughly 18 and 89 years of age and came from 24 US areas. Generated by immunoSEQ multiplex PCR, the TCRdb table keeps only in-frame clones and is missing some. The profile shows 200,000 to 300,000 clones, 80% to 90% of them singletons. The CDR3 has 16 residues. Germline lookup yields CDR1 MRHNA and CDR2 SNTAGT. Trimming cost V 6 bases and J 2 bases, with 19 bases left between them. The data belong to a study of blood T cell repertoires in COVID-19. The V and J genes are TRBV6-4 and TRBJ1-1, with D hard to call. This receptor was identified in a man between 35 and 55 years old who had recovered from COVID-19. The material sequenced was PBMCs or T cells enriched from blood (not recorded which). CDR3 sequence (DNA): TGTGCCAGCAGCAGTCGGACTCGCGGGAATAACACTGAAGCTTTCTTT. Translating it yields CASSSRTRGNNTEAFF.